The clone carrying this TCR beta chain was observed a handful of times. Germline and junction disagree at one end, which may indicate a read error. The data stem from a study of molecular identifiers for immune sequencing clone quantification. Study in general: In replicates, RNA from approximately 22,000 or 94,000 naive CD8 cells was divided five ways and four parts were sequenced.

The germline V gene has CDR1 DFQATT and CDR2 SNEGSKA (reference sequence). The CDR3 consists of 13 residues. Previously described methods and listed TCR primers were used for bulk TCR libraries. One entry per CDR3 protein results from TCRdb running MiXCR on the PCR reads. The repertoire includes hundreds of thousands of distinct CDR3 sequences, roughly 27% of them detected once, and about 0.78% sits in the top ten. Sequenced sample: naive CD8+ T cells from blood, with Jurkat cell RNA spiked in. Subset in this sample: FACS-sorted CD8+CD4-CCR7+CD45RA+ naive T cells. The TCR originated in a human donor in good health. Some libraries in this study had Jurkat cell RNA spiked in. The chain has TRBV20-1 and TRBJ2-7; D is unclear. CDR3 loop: CGATYTSIYEQYF. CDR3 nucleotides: TGCGGTGCTACATACACCAGCATTTACGAGCAGTACTTC.